The 20 T cell receptor beta chains presented below share a single source sample, sequenced in a study of CD8+CD57+ T cells in acquired aplastic anemia. Profiling that covered TCR beta VDJ and CDR3 relied on genomic DNA as its template. TCRdb fed the reads into MiXCR, producing one record per CDR3 protein. In the table there are some 240,000 distinct CDR3 sequences, almost 35% of which are singletons. Material for sequencing was sorted CD4+, CD8+, or CD8+CD57+ T cells (not recorded which) from PBMCs. The receptors originated from a human donor in good health, serving as a control.

This clonotype came up many times. The chain couples TRBV2 to TRBJ1-5; D unresolved. The germline V gene encodes CDR1 SNHLY and CDR2 FYNNEI. V dropped 3 bases and J dropped 7 bases, with 10 bases sitting between them. CDR3 size: 13 residues. The CDR3 sequence is CASSDMWRQPQHF. As DNA, the CDR3 is TGTGCCAGCAGTGACATGTGGCGGCAGCCCCAGCATTTT.

As to this clonotype: This may come from a read error, since a much larger clone is one base off. The chain carries TRBV7-2 and TRBJ1-5; unclear D gene. CDR3 length: 13 residues. Between the trimmed V and J ends, which lost 2 bases and 3 bases, there was a span of 5 bases. From germline, CDR1 is SGHTA and CDR2 FQGNSA. The CDR3 here is CASSLRDNQPQHF. In DNA, the CDR3 is TGTGCCAGCAGCTTACGGGACAATCAGCCCCAGCATTTT. Full variable domain (rest looked up from reference TRBV7-2 and TRBJ1-5): GAGVSQSPSNKVTEKGKDVELRCDPISGHTALYWYRQSLGQGLEFLIYFQGNSAPDKSGLPSDRFSAERTGGSVSTLTIQRTQQEDSAVYLCASSLRDNQPQHFGDGTRLSIL.

About this clonotype: This may stem from a read error, because a much larger clone lies one nucleotide away. The genes are TRBV20-1 and TRBJ1-2; 9 bases map to TRBD1. Germline loops: CDR1 DFQATT, CDR2 SNEGSKA (reference sequence). CDR3 length: 14 residues. With V trimmed by 6 bases and J by 0 bases, 5 bases remained unmatched. The CDR3 sequence: CSAPGQGPNYGYTF. CDR3 nucleotides: TGCAGTGCCCCGGGACAGGGACCTAACTATGGCTACACCTTC.

This clonotype has a count of ten or more. The CDR3 here is CASSEHLGTGNTEAFF. The CDR3 region has the DNA TGTGCCAGTAGTGAGCACCTCGGGACGGGGAACACTGAAGCTTTCTTT. The chain couples TRBV19 to TRBJ1-1, with D maybe TRBD1 (5 bases). From germline, CDR1 is LNHDA and CDR2 SQIVND (reference sequence). The V end lost 5 bases, the J end lost 1 base, and 17 bases lay between the germline ends. This CDR3 region has 16 residues.

The rearrangement uses TRBV6-5 and TRBJ1-6; a possible D gene is TRBD1 (6 bases). This CDR3 is built from 16 residues. Germline V gene data show CDR1 as MNHEY and CDR2 as SVGAGI. The V gene lost 2 bases and the J gene lost 11 bases, with 19 bases spanning the gap. The CDR3: CASSYLSQGKEAPLHF. In nucleotides, the CDR3 is TGTGCCAGCAGTTACCTCTCTCAGGGGAAAGAGGCACCCCTCCACTTT.

This clonotype was detected a few times. One junction end does not reproduce the germline sequence, and a read error may be involved. This sequence joins TRBV3-1 and TRBJ2-3; either TRBD1 or TRBD2 may supply D (5 bases each). In germline, CDR1 is LGHDT, CDR2 YNNKEL (reference sequence). The CDR3 consists of 13 residues. The CDR3 region is CASSQSTGRRKDF. In nucleotides, the CDR3 is TGTGCCAGCAGCCAATCTACGGGACGGCGCAAGGATTTT.

This clonotype appeared many times. The chain recombines TRBV19 with TRBJ1-1; D is uncertain. Germline V lookup: CDR1 LNHDA, CDR2 SQIVND (reference sequence). Trimming removed 4 bases at V and 2 bases at J, with 11 bases between. CDR3 length: 14 amino acids. The CDR3 nucleotides read TGTGCCAGTAGTAGGGCAGAGATTAACACTGAAGCTTTCTTT. This gives the protein CASSRAEINTEAFF.

The chain recombines TRBV11-1 with TRBJ2-3; 12 nucleotides line up with TRBD2. CDR1 is SGHAT and CDR2 is FQDESV in the germline V gene (reference sequence). V lost 5 bases to trimming and J lost 2 bases; unmatched junction nucleotides: 8. This CDR3 contains 17 residues. The CDR3 reads CASSGKGLAGTTDTQYF. DNA of the CDR3: TGTGCCAGCAGCGGAAAAGGACTAGCGGGGACCACAGATACGCAGTATTTT.

This clonotype was seen repeatedly, ten times or more. The rearrangement uses TRBV7-2 and TRBJ1-2; D is unresolved. The CDR3 length is 15 residues. Trimming pared 2 bases from V and 4 bases from J, leaving 14 bases between. Per germline, CDR1 SGHTA and CDR2 FQGNSA. The DNA of the CDR3 is TGTGCCAGCAGCTTAAGTTCGGTTGCGAGCTATGGCTACACCTTC. Encoded protein: CASSLSSVASYGYTF.

This clonotype was seen ten or more times. The rearrangement links TRBV20-1 to TRBJ2-5; perhaps TRBD1 as D (6 bases). The CDR3 runs 12 residues. With 3 bases removed from V and 4 bases from J, the gap between germline ends came to 9 bases. Looked up from germline, CDR1 is DFQATT and CDR2 is SNEGSKA (reference sequence). The CDR3 DNA reads as TGCAGTGCTAGGGACAGTCGAGAGACCCAGTACTTC. This gives the protein CSARDSRETQYF.

This clonotype was recorded many times. This chain joins TRBV19 and TRBJ1-2; 10 bases are shared with TRBD1. V shed 11 bases, J shed 5 bases, and the junction held 14 bases outside the gene matches. This CDR3 region has 15 residues. The V gene's germline CDR1 is LNHDA and CDR2 SQIVND (reference sequence). The CDR3 loop reads CASRKGTGAIYGYTF. The DNA of the CDR3 is TGTGCCTCTCGAAAAGGGACAGGGGCGATATATGGCTACACCTTC.

For this clonotype: A read error may produce the germline difference seen at one junction end. The chain recombines TRBV2 with TRBJ2-7; no reliable D call. Germline CDR1 and CDR2: SNHLY and FYNNEI. The CDR3 runs 12 residues. Written as DNA, the CDR3 is TGTGCCAGCAGAGGGCGAGGATACGAGCAGTGCTTC. It translates to CASRGRGYEQCF.

The chain carries TRBV19 and TRBJ1-2; D gene uncertain. Germline V lookup: CDR1 LNHDA, CDR2 SQIVND (reference sequence). Trimming removed 7 bases from V and 10 bases from J, with 10 bases in between. CDR3 length: 10 residues. CDR3 bases: TGTGCCAGTAAAGCGGCTGACTACACCTTC. This encodes CASKAADYTF.

There are a few counts of this clonotype. This chain links TRBV28 with TRBJ1-5; 7 bases map to TRBD1. This CDR3 is 18 amino acids long. The J segment lost 6 bases and the V segment lost 6 bases, leaving 20 bases of the junction unmatched. Germline V CDR1 and CDR2: MDHEN, SYDVKM. The CDR3 here is CASSGVSGRTGSAQPQHF. The CDR3 bases are TGTGCCAGCAGCGGGGTGTCCGGTAGGACAGGTTCTGCTCAGCCCCAGCATTTT.

The sample holds many counts of this clonotype. V is TRBV19 and J is TRBJ2-1; D gene uncertain. From germline, CDR1 is LNHDA and CDR2 SQIVND (reference sequence). The CDR3 extends over 12 amino acids. Deletions cut 3 bases from V and 5 bases from J, with 5 bases between. In DNA form, the CDR3 reads TGTGCCAGTAGTATTGGTAACAATGAGCAGTTCTTC. It translates to CASSIGNNEQFF.

A few counts support this clonotype. V and J are TRBV7-2 and TRBJ1-2, with TRBD1 matching over 7 bases. CDR3 length equals 13 residues. After removal of 4 bases from V and 4 bases from J, the junction contained 3 bases not matched to a gene. In germline, CDR1 is SGHTA, CDR2 FQGNSA. CDR3: CASSYRDSYGYTF. In nucleotides, the CDR3 is TGTGCCAGCAGCTACCGGGACAGCTATGGCTACACCTTC.

Notes on this clonotype: Possible read error: a much larger clone is one base away. V usage is TRBV5-1 and J usage is TRBJ2-7, with D maybe TRBD2 (5 bases). Looked up from germline, CDR1 is SGHRS and CDR2 is YFSETQ. This CDR3 is built from 15 residues. CDR3 nucleotides: TGCGCCAGCAGCCCCGGACTGGCGTCCCCCTACGAGCGGTACTTC. This sequence encodes CASSPGLASPYERYF.

About this clonotype: The DNA is omitted, as the CDR3 cannot be located on it reliably, and the CDR3 follows TCRdb's listing. The J gene is TRBJ2-1, the V gene TRBV25-1. Germline lookup yields CDR1 MGHDK and CDR2 SYGVNS. The CDR3 is made up of 18 amino acids, end residues included. The CDR3 loop is CASTLCSVDRSSYNEQFF.

The chain couples TRBV19 to TRBJ2-2; D uncertain. Trimming took off 9 bases at V and 3 bases at J, with 5 bases between the two ends. CDR1 and CDR2 (germline): LNHDA, SQIVND (reference sequence). CDR3 length: 11 amino acids. The CDR3 DNA reads as TGTGCCAGCAAGTACACCGGGGAGCTGTTTTTT. Protein: CASKYTGELFF. Using reference TRBV19 and TRBJ2-2 for the parts outside the CDR3, the full variable domain is DGGITQSPKYLFRKEGQNVTLSCEQNLNHDAMYWYRQDPGQGLRLIYYSQIVNDFQKGDIAEGYSVSREKKESFPLTVTSAQKNPTAFYLCASKYTGELFFGEGSRLTVL.

On this clonotype: Compared with germline, one end of the junction differs, possibly owing to a read error. V and J are TRBV7-9 and TRBJ2-7; tentative D call: TRBD2 (6 bases). This CDR3 is 12 amino acids long. CDR1 is SEHNR, CDR2 FQNEAQ, per germline (reference sequence). CDR3 in amino acids: CVSSPQDYERYF. The CDR3 DNA reads as TGTGTCAGCAGCCCCCAGGACTACGAGCGGTACTTC. Full variable domain (rest looked up from reference TRBV7-9 and TRBJ2-7): DTGVSQNPRHKITKRGQNVTFRCDPISEHNRLYWYRQTLGQGPEFLTYFQNEAQLEKSRLLSDRFSAERPKGSFSTLEIQRTEQGDSAMYLCVSSPQDYERYFGPGTRLTVT.